A single sample gave rise to the 30 T cell receptor beta chains below, sequenced in a study of CD8+CD57+ T cells in acquired aplastic anemia. By flow cytometry, patients selected for sequencing had shown an expansion of CD8+CD57+ cells. The template used for profiling TCR beta VDJ and CDR3 was genomic DNA. TCRdb used MiXCR to reprocess the reads, holding one entry per CDR3 protein. This table has a few hundred thousand distinct CDR3 sequences, under 50% appearing once. The sequencing input was sorted CD4+, CD8+, or CD8+CD57+ T cells (not recorded which) from PBMCs. Receptors originate from a human donor with aplastic anemia.

The rearrangement links TRBV28 to TRBJ1-5; 9 bases align to TRBD1. CDR1 and CDR2 (germline): MDHEN, SYDVKM. This CDR3 spans 14 amino acids. The ends lost 8 bases at V and 2 bases at J; junction bases unmatched: 4. The CDR3 here is CASGTGGGNQPQHF. The DNA of the CDR3 is TGTGCCAGCGGAACAGGGGGCGGCAATCAGCCCCAGCATTTT.

Regarding this clonotype: At one end the junction does not follow the germline gene, possibly because of a read error. The J gene is TRBJ2-7, the V gene TRBV7-9; 7 bases map to TRBD1. CDR1 and CDR2 (germline): SEHNR, FQNEAQ (reference sequence). CDR3 length: 13 residues. Here the CDR3 DNA reads TGTGCCAGCAGCTTACCCGACAGGGACGAGCATTACTTC. Translated, it gives CASSLPDRDEHYF. Full variable domain (rest looked up from reference TRBV7-9 and TRBJ2-7): DTGVSQNPRHKITKRGQNVTFRCDPISEHNRLYWYRQTLGQGPEFLTYFQNEAQLEKSRLLSDRFSAERPKGSFSTLEIQRTEQGDSAMYLCASSLPDRDEHYFGPGTRLTVT.

This clonotype was found many times. The chain has TRBV2 and TRBJ1-5; 7 nucleotides agree with TRBD1. The V segment lost 6 bases and the J segment 2 bases; nucleotides outside the gene matches: 1. The CDR3 covers 13 residues. CDR1 and CDR2 from the germline V gene are SNHLY and FYNNEI. CDR3 sequence reads: CASSGQGNQPQHF. As DNA, the CDR3 is TGTGCCAGCAGCGGACAGGGCAATCAGCCCCAGCATTTT.

At least ten counts were recorded for this clonotype. The chain's CDR3 is CASSQNWDKETQYF. The CDR3 coding sequence is TGTGCCAGCAGCCAAAATTGGGACAAGGAGACCCAGTACTTC. This chain uses TRBV3-1 with TRBJ2-5; possibly TRBD1 for D (6 bases). Germline CDR1 and CDR2: LGHDT and YNNKEL (reference sequence). The CDR3 extends over 14 amino acids. V was cut by 2 bases and J by 5 bases, with 12 bases left in between.

In its sample, this clonotype was seen many times. This chain uses TRBV19 with TRBJ1-2, with TRBD1 as a possible D gene (6 bases). V shed 6 bases and J shed 2 bases, with 13 bases lying between them. CDR3 length: 14 residues. Germline CDR1 LNHDA, CDR2 SQIVND (reference sequence). This CDR3 reads CASRISGGNYGYTF. CDR3 bases: TGTGCCAGTAGAATCTCCGGGGGCAACTATGGCTACACCTTC.

The chain links TRBV3-1 to TRBJ1-2; D unclear. The germline V and J ends were trimmed by 4 bases and 2 bases, with 11 bases remaining between them. Germline V gene sequence: CDR1 LGHDT, CDR2 YNNKEL (reference sequence). The CDR3 spans 14 residues. The CDR3 loop is CASSRGGGNYGYTF. The CDR3 DNA is TGTGCCAGCAGCCGAGGTGGTGGGAACTATGGCTACACCTTC.

Many counts were recorded for this clonotype. This chain connects TRBV11-2 to TRBJ2-7; D is unresolved. Germline V CDR1 and CDR2: SGHAT, FQNNGV. CDR3 size: 14 residues. The germline V and J ends were trimmed by 2 bases and 1 base, with 9 bases remaining between them. The CDR3 loop is CASSLNVVSYEQYF. In DNA, the CDR3 is TGTGCCAGCAGCTTAAATGTGGTTTCCTACGAGCAGTACTTC.

J is TRBJ1-2 and V is TRBV29-1, with D perhaps TRBD1 (5 bases). This CDR3 region has 12 residues. Germline assignment: CDR1 SQVTM and CDR2 ANQGSEA. With 3 bases removed from V and 8 bases from J, the gap between germline ends came to 13 bases. The CDR3 DNA reads TGCAGCGTTGACGGCCAGGGAAGGGGCTACACCTTC. This sequence encodes CSVDGQGRGYTF.

This clonotype was found many times. This chain connects TRBV6-5 to TRBJ1-2; TRBD1 matches 8 bases. This CDR3 spans 14 amino acids. With 0 bases clipped from V and 7 bases from J, the junction kept 4 bases outside the gene matches. CDR1 is MNHEY, CDR2 SVGAGI, per germline. The CDR3 nucleotides are TGTGCCAGCAGTTACTCGTGGCAGGGGGCTGGCTACACCTTC. This translates into CASSYSWQGAGYTF.

About this clonotype: Being one base from a much bigger clone, this may be a read error. A read error is likely, as this CDR3 ends without the conserved phenylalanine or tryptophan. No DNA is shown, since the ends of the CDR3 on it are uncertain; the CDR3 is the one TCRdb lists. The chain employs TRBV12-3 or TRBV12-4 and TRBJ1-6. With termini counted, the CDR3 has 12 amino acids. The CDR3 loop is CASSFDNSPPHL.

This clonotype appeared a single time. A read error may be the cause here, since a much bigger clone is one base away. The V call is TRBV20-1, the J call TRBJ1-4, with a weak D call TRBD1 (5 bases). CDR1 is DFQATT, CDR2 SNEGSKA, per germline (reference sequence). This CDR3 region has 14 residues. CDR3 residues: CSARVGPPGEKLSF. The CDR3 DNA reads TGCAGTGCTAGAGTCGGCCCCCCGGGGGAAAAACTGTCTTTT.

In this sample, this clonotype turned up many times. The V gene is TRBV7-9, the J gene TRBJ1-2, with D tentatively TRBD1 (6 bases). Germline V gene lookup returns CDR1 SEHNR and CDR2 FQNEAQ (reference sequence). V lost 2 bases and J 3 bases, leaving 10 bases between the germline ends. This CDR3 comprises 14 residues. The DNA of the CDR3 is TGTGCCAGCAGCTTATCAGGGGATGACTATGGCTACACCTTC. It encodes CASSLSGDDYGYTF. Filled out from reference TRBV7-9 and TRBJ1-2, the complete variable domain reads DTGVSQNPRHKITKRGQNVTFRCDPISEHNRLYWYRQTLGQGPEFLTYFQNEAQLEKSRLLSDRFSAERPKGSFSTLEIQRTEQGDSAMYLCASSLSGDDYGYTFGSGTRLTVV.

The chain is built from TRBV11-3 and TRBJ2-7; 8 bases map to TRBD1. The CDR3 is 14 amino acids. Per the germline V gene, CDR1 is SGHNT and CDR2 is YENEEA. V was pared by 6 bases and J by 3 bases, with 7 bases of the junction left unmatched. CDR3 amino acids: CASSALGQGYEQYF. The CDR3 coding sequence is TGTGCCAGCAGTGCGCTCGGACAGGGCTACGAGCAGTACTTC.

The rearrangement uses TRBV25-1 and TRBJ1-2, with 7 positions matching TRBD1. CDR1 is MGHDK and CDR2 is SYGVNS in the germline V gene. CDR3 size: 13 residues. V was clipped by 7 bases and J by 4 bases; unmatched bases: 6. CDR3 loop: CASTMGQFYGYTF. The CDR3 region has the DNA TGTGCCAGCACTATGGGACAGTTCTATGGCTACACCTTC.

V usage is TRBV19 and J usage is TRBJ2-7, with unresolved D. V was trimmed by 4 bases and J by 7 bases, leaving 11 bases between them. The CDR3 has 12 amino acids. CDR1 and CDR2 (germline): LNHDA, SQIVND (reference sequence). The CDR3 spells CASSNRMGEQYF. As DNA, the CDR3 is TGTGCCAGTAGTAACCGGATGGGGGAGCAGTACTTC.

J is TRBJ1-2 and V is TRBV25-1, with D possibly being TRBD1 (5 bases). CDR1 is MGHDK, CDR2 SYGVNS, per germline. The ends were cut back, 2 bases at V and 8 bases at J, with 12 bases in the middle. The CDR3 sequence is 13 residues long. The CDR3 nucleotides read TGTGCCAGCAGTGAAGGGACTAGCGGGGGCTACACCTTC. Translation: CASSEGTSGGYTF.

This clonotype has ten or more counts. V gene TRBV19 combines with J gene TRBJ2-7, with TRBD1 matching 8 bases. CDR1 and CDR2 from the germline V gene are LNHDA and SQIVND (reference sequence). The CDR3 runs 14 residues. Trimming took 6 bases from V and 5 from J; bases not matched to a gene: 9. The CDR3 DNA sequence: TGTGCCAGTAGCACGGACAGGGTCAACCACGAGCAGTACTTC. As protein: CASSTDRVNHEQYF.

This clonotype was counted a few times. The CDR3 DNA reads as TGCGCCAGCAGTGAGCTAAGGACAGGGAGGGGCACTGAAGCTTTCTTT. Amino acid sequence: CASSELRTGRGTEAFF. V is TRBV10-2 and J is TRBJ1-1, with TRBD1 matching 8 bases. V dropped 2 bases and J dropped 4; count of bases not matched to a gene: 9. The CDR3 runs 16 residues. Germline CDR1 and CDR2: WSHSY and SAAADI.

Comment on this clonotype: This sequence may be a read error, since a much larger clone differs from it by one base. The chain combines TRBV5-1 with TRBJ1-1; D gene unclear. Germline-derived CDR1 and CDR2 are SGHRS and YFSETQ. The CDR3 has 12 amino acids. The V end lost 2 bases, the J end lost 9 bases, and 11 bases lay between the germline ends. In nucleotides, the CDR3 is TGCGCCAGCAGCTTCAAGGGAACTAAAGCTTTCTTT. As protein: CASSFKGTKAFF.

V usage is TRBV25-1 and J usage is TRBJ1-2; possible D gene TRBD1, 5 bases. Trimming took off 5 bases at V and 6 bases at J, with 19 bases between the two ends. This CDR3 is 15 amino acids long. Germline values: CDR1 MGHDK, CDR2 SYGVNS. CDR3 DNA: TGTGCCAGCAGTCTCCAGGGAGAGGGCTGGCATGGCTACACCTTC. It translates to CASSLQGEGWHGYTF.

CDR3 amino acids: CASSQDDVSYEQYF. CDR3 nucleotide sequence: TGCGCCAGCAGCCAAGACGACGTTTCCTACGAGCAGTACTTC. The V gene is TRBV4-1, the J gene TRBJ2-7; no clear D. V lost 0 bases and J lost 1, with 7 bases in between. Germline V gives CDR1 MGHRA, CDR2 YSYEKL. CDR3 size: 14 residues.

This clonotype came up many times. The chain joins TRBV6-5 to TRBJ1-6; possibly TRBD1 for D (5 bases). V dropped 6 bases and J dropped 8 bases, with 14 bases sitting between them. CDR1 and CDR2 from the germline V gene are MNHEY and SVGAGI. This CDR3 has 14 amino acids. CDR3 region: CASRAGRADSPLHF. CDR3 bases: TGTGCCAGCAGAGCAGGGCGAGCCGATTCACCCCTCCACTTT.

This clonotype was counted many times. The gene calls are TRBV20-1 and TRBJ2-7; D perhaps matches TRBD2 (6 bases). Germline CDR1 DFQATT, CDR2 SNEGSKA (reference sequence). The CDR3 has 13 amino acids. Trimming removed 1 base from V and 6 bases from J, with 13 bases in between. The CDR3 loop reads CSARGFAGIEQYF. The CDR3 nucleotides read TGCAGTGCTAGAGGGTTCGCGGGGATCGAGCAGTACTTC.

This clonotype was seen repeatedly, ten times or more. The V gene is TRBV9, the J gene TRBJ2-7, with D hard to call. The germline gives CDR1 SGDLS, CDR2 YYNGEE. The V end was cut by 4 bases, the J end by 1 base, with 3 bases between. The CDR3 consists of 11 residues. The CDR3 DNA follows: TGTGCCAGCAGCCCTTCCTACGAGCAGTACTTC. It encodes CASSPSYEQYF.

This rearrangement joins TRBV7-9 to TRBJ1-6, with 8 bases lining up with TRBD1. The germline gives CDR1 SEHNR, CDR2 FQNEAQ (reference sequence). Trimming removed 2 bases from V and 8 bases from J; junction bases left unmatched: 14. This CDR3 contains 18 residues. The CDR3 is CASSLLAGAGGRHSPLHF. In DNA form, the CDR3 reads TGTGCCAGCAGCTTACTAGCGGGGGCAGGGGGCCGCCATTCACCCCTCCACTTT.

Concerning this clonotype: No conserved phenylalanine or tryptophan is present at the end of the CDR3, so a read error is the likely explanation. V gene TRBV7-9 combines with J gene TRBJ2-5; D possibly corresponds to TRBD2 (6 bases). The CDR3 totals 12 residues. The ends were cut back, 5 bases at V and 5 bases at J, with 9 bases in the middle. From germline, CDR1 is SEHNR and CDR2 FQNEAQ (reference sequence). This chain's CDR3 is CASSVLAETQYL. CDR3 nucleotide sequence: TGTGCCAGCAGCGTGCTAGCGGAGACCCAGTACCTC.

The chain is built from TRBV5-1 and TRBJ1-4, with D perhaps matching TRBD1 (6 bases). Germline V gene lookup returns CDR1 SGHRS and CDR2 YFSETQ. This CDR3 region has 14 residues. Trimming took off 4 bases at V and 8 bases at J, with 15 bases between the two ends. CDR3 sequence reads: CASSQYGTPEKLFF. Here the CDR3 DNA reads TGCGCCAGCAGCCAGTACGGGACACCAGAAAAACTGTTTTTT.

The chain carries TRBV7-9 and TRBJ2-5, with TRBD2 matching 12 bases. Per germline, CDR1 SEHNR and CDR2 FQNEAQ (reference sequence). The length of the CDR3 is 14 residues. V was clipped by 3 bases and J by 5 bases; unmatched bases: 1. Here the CDR3 DNA reads TGTGCCAGCAGCTTTGGACTAGCGGGGGAGACCCAGTACTTC. As protein: CASSFGLAGETQYF.

The CDR3, as DNA: TGTGCCAGTAGTGTCAGACCGAACACCGGGGAGCTGTTTTTT. It is translated as CASSVRPNTGELFF. V and J are TRBV19 and TRBJ2-2; D remains unclear. The V and J ends lost 5 bases and 0 bases respectively, with 7 bases between them. Germline CDR1 is LNHDA and CDR2 is SQIVND (reference sequence). The CDR3 covers 14 residues.

This rearrangement joins TRBV30 to TRBJ2-2, with D tentatively TRBD1 (6 bases). The V and J ends lost 5 bases and 0 bases respectively, with 19 bases between them. Germline CDR1 and CDR2: GTSNPN and SVGIG (reference sequence). The CDR3 contains 17 residues. The CDR3 region is CAWAGGRGQTNTGELFF. The CDR3 DNA reads as TGTGCCTGGGCGGGCGGAAGAGGACAGACGAACACCGGGGAGCTGTTTTTT.